The TCR beta chain described here comes from a study of T cells in Graves' hyperthyroidism and ophthalmopathy. Turning to this clonotype: As yet, its antigen is unknown.

Researchers amplified the TCR beta CDR3 regions from RNA transcripts. First-round RT-PCR targeting the TCR CDR3 was performed with the HTBI primer set. TCRdb re-called the multiplex PCR reads through MiXCR, storing one row per CDR3 protein. The repertoire holds roughly 420,000 distinct CDR3 sequences, with roughly 15% as singletons. Study-level results: Ophthalmopathy, as predicted by the model, came a median approximately 5.9 months after the prediction.

If no ophthalmopathy progression occurred within 18 months, Graves' hyperthyroidism was stable. In making diagnoses, clinical symptoms, serum thyroxine and TRAb, thyroid ultrasound and orbital computed tomography were all used. PBMCs were collected from an approximately 9.5 ml volume of fresh peripheral blood. The germline V gene encodes CDR1 MNHEY and CDR2 SVGAGI. This CDR3 contains 16 residues. Trimming removed 0 bases at V and 3 bases at J, with 11 bases between. This sequence was found in a woman aged 18-35 years with Graves' hyperthyroidism. V and J are TRBV6-5 and TRBJ2-2; tentative D call: TRBD2 (6 bases). The specimen sequenced was blood. The CDR3 here is CASSYSEGGYTGELFF. Here the CDR3 DNA reads TGTGCCAGCAGTTACTCGGAGGGCGGGTACACCGGGGAGCTGTTTTTT.